The T cell receptor (beta chain) described here comes from a study of blood T cell repertoires in COVID-19. Original data processing: How many nucleated cells were present was estimated from reference gene primer amplification. TCRdb's table, derived via immunoSEQ multiplex PCR, lists solely in-frame clones and lacks some. Clonal size and the V and J genes are those of that table, whereas D and trimming came from the DNA. The data contain 350,000 to 450,000 clones, about 91% of them singletons. V lost 3 bases and J 7 bases, leaving 19 bases between the germline ends. The CDR3 covers 15 residues. This clonotype was sampled from a woman in her forties with COVID-19, enrolled during active disease. Sequences were obtained from peripheral blood. The chain carries TRBV23-1 and TRBJ2-7; D might be TRBD1 (6 bases). TRBV23-1 is classed as an ORF, of uncertain function. This CDR3 is CASSHLPHRVEEQYF. CDR3 DNA: TGCGCCAGCAGTCACCTACCCCACAGGGTAGAAGAGCAGTACTTC.